This section outlines one T cell receptor beta chain sequence together with its context. Trimming left V 2 bases short and J 6 bases short, with 19 bases between. This CDR3 spans 16 amino acids. Germline CDR1 and CDR2: MNHEY and SVGAGI. This entry comes from a study of control samples from healthy donors and cancer patients. Sequencing was performed with immunoSEQ multiplex PCR; in TCRdb, only in-frame clones are kept and a portion is missing. The sample includes 24,000 or so clones, approximately 85% of them seen just once. The TCR originated in a man aged 60 to 69 with head and neck cancer. The specimen sequenced was PBMCs. This sequence joins TRBV6-5 and TRBJ1-1; a possible D gene is TRBD1 (6 bases). The CDR3 protein is CASSYHRSWGGPEAFF. CDR3 bases: TGTGCCAGCAGTTACCACCGGAGTTGGGGGGGCCCTGAAGCTTTCTTT.